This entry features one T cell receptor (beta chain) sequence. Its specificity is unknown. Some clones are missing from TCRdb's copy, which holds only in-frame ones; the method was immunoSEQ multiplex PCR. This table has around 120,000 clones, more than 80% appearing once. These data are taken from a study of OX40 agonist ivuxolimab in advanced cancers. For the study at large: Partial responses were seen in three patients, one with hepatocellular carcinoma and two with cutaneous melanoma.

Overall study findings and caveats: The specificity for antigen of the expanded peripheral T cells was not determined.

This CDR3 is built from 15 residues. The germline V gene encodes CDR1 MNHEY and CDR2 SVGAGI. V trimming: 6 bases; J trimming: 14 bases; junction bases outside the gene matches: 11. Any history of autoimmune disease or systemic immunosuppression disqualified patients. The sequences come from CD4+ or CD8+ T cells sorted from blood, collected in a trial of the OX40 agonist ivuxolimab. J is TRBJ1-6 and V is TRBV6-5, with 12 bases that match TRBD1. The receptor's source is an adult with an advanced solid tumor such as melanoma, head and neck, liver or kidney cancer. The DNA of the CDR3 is TGTGCCAGCAGAACCGCCGGGACAGGGGGCGGGGCCCTCCACTTT. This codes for CASRTAGTGGGALHF.